Described below is a single T cell receptor (beta chain) sequence and its context. Other DNA sequences in the sample encode the same CDR3. The source of the sample is a study of CD8+ T cells in alopecia areata. Turning to the study itself: Each of the treated patients was given oral tofacitinib, 5 to 10 mg twice daily, for moderate-to-severe alopecia areata.

Extracted RNA was reverse transcribed, and the resulting cDNA served as sequencing template. Clones were sequenced by immunoSEQ multiplex PCR, and TCRdb holds only the in-frame ones, with some missing. This sample has around 200,000 clones, with approximately 62% found just once. The V and J ends lost 1 base and 4 bases, in that order; junction bases with no gene match: 2. This CDR3 is built from 14 residues. Germline V gene data show CDR1 as MGHDK and CDR2 as SYGVNS. This chain connects TRBV25-1 to TRBJ1-2, with 8 bases identical to TRBD1. The source material was CD4+ T cells sorted from blood, sampled at week 0. The TCR was taken from a human donor with alopecia areata. CDR3 amino acids: CASSESGGVYGYTF. The CDR3 region has the DNA TGTGCCAGCAGTGAATCAGGGGGCGTCTATGGCTACACCTTC.